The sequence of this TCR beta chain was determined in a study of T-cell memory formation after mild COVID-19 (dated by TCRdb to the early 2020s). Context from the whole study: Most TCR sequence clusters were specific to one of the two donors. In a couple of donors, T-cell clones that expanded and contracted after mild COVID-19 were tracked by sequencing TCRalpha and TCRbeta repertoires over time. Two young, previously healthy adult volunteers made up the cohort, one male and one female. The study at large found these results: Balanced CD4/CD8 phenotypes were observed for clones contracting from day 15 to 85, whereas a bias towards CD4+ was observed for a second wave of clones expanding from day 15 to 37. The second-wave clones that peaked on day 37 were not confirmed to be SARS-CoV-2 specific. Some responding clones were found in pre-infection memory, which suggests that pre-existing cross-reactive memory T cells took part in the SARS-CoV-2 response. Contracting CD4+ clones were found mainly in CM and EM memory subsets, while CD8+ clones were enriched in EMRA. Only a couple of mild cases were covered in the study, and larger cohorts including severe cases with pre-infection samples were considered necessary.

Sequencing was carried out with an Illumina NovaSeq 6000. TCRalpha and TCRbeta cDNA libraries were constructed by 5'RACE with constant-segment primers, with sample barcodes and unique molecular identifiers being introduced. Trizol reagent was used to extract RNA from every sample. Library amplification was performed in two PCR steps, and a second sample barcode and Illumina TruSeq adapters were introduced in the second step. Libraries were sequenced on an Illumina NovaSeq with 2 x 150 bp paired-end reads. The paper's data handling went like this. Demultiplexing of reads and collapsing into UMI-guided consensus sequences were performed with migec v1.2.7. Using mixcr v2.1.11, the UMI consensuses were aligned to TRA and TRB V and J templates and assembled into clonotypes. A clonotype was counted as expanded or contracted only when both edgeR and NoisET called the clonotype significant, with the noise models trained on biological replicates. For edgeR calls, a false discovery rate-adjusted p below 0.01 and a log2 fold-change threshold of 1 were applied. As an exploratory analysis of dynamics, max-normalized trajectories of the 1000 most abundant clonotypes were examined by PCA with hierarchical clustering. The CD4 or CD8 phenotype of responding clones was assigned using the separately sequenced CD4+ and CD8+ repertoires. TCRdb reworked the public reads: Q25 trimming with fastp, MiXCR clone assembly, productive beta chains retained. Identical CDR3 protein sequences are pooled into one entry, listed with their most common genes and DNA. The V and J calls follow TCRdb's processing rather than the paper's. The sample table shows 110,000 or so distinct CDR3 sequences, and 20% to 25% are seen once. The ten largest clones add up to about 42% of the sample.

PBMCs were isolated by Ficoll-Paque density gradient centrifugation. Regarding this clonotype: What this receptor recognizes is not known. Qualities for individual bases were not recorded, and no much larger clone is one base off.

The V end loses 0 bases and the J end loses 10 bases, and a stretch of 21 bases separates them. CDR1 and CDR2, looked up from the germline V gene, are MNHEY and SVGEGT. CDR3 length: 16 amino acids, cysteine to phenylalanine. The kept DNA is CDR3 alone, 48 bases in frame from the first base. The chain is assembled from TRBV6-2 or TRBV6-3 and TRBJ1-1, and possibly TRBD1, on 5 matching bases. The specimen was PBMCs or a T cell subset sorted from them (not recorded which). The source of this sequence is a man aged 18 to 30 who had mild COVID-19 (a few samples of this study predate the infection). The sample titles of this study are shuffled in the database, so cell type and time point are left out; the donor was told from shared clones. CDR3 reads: CASSYSPPRGVIRAFF. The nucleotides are TGTGCCAGCAGTTACTCCCCCCCACGGGGGGTTATTCGAGCTTTCTTT.